The source of this T cell receptor (beta chain) is a study of blood T cells in healthy people across ages. Findings and limits, study-wide: With unsorted PBMCs, a conclusive comparison of naive versus antigen-experienced cells was not possible.

The J segment lost 1 base and the V segment lost 2 bases, leaving 6 bases of the junction unmatched. The germline gives CDR1 MGHRA, CDR2 YSYEKL. CDR3 length: 18 amino acids. Combining a sample-barcoded 5' primer with a J-beta primer mix, a second PCR ran for roughly 7 to 12 cycles. Each CDR3 protein is one row after TCRdb ran MiXCR on the 5' RACE reads. The sample records roughly 2 million distinct CDR3 sequences, 40% to 55% being singletons. A word on this clonotype: Its target is unknown.

The rearrangement uses TRBV4-1 and TRBJ2-3, with TRBD2 matching 13 bases. Sequencing used blood. The source of this sequence is a woman between 35 and 50 years old in good health. CDR3 sequence (DNA): TGCGCCAGCAGCCAAACTAGCGGGGGGGCCTATCGCACAGATACGCAGTATTTT. Its protein is CASSQTSGGAYRTDTQYF.